This T cell receptor beta chain stems from a study of blood T cell repertoires in COVID-19. Repertoires were generated with immunoSEQ multiplex PCR, while TCRdb's copy carries only in-frame clones and drops some. The sample has 70,000 to 95,000 clones, roughly 90% seen once. This sequence was found in a man over 45 with acute or convalescent COVID-19. Material for sequencing was peripheral blood.

CDR3 residues: CASSYVLGGEAFF. In DNA, the CDR3 is TGTGCCAGCAGTTATGTCCTAGGCGGTGAAGCTTTCTTT. This chain uses TRBV6-2 or TRBV6-3 with TRBJ1-1, with D uncertain. From germline, CDR1 is MNHEY and CDR2 SVGEGT. The CDR3 has 13 residues. The V gene lost 3 bases and the J gene lost 7 bases, with 12 bases spanning the gap.